One and the same sample provided the 20 T cell receptor beta chains below, sequenced in a study of graft-versus-host responses after intestinal transplantation (dated by TCRdb to the early 2020s). The library was made by the immunoSEQ multiplex PCR assay. TCRdb provides this immuneACCESS table in a form limited to in-frame rearrangements. Some clones are lacking; in checked studies, under half of them reflect an unresolved V gene, and why the rest are absent is not known. The sample table holds approximately 13,000 clones, of which approximately 93% were seen once. The biggest ten clones account for around 4.4% of the sample. The sample in question was PBMCs, obtained approximately 960 days after intestinal transplantation. The receptors stem from a human patient who received an intestinal transplant, so some T cells may come from the graft donor.

The chain recombines TRBV18 with TRBJ2-7; D is undetermined. From germline, CDR1 is KGHSH and CDR2 LQKENI. Trimming took 3 bases from V and 3 from J, leaving 9 bases between them. The CDR3 has 13 residues. The DNA of the CDR3 is TGTGCCAGCTCACCCAGGACCCTCTACGAGCAGTACTTC. Protein: CASSPRTLYEQYF.

V and J are TRBV5-1 and TRBJ2-7; D is possibly TRBD2 (6 bases). The V end lost 1 base, the J end lost 5 bases, and 13 bases lay between the germline ends. Germline CDR1 and CDR2: SGHRS and YFSETQ. The CDR3 runs 14 residues. The CDR3 spells CASSLRQGGDEQYF. CDR3 nucleotide sequence: TGCGCCAGCAGCTTGAGGCAGGGAGGCGACGAGCAGTACTTC.

The V gene is TRBV4-1, the J gene TRBJ1-1; the D gene is possibly TRBD1 (5 bases). Germline CDR1 reads MGHRA; CDR2 reads YSYEKL. The CDR3 loop spans 16 amino acids. V dropped 2 bases and J dropped 3 bases, with 16 bases sitting between them. The CDR3 loop is CASSQQGLFTDTEAFF. The CDR3 nucleotides are TGCGCCAGCAGCCAACAGGGTTTGTTTACTGACACTGAAGCTTTCTTT.

This clone was recorded only once. The chain is built from TRBV15 and TRBJ1-1; perhaps TRBD1 as D (6 bases). CDR3 length: 17 residues. In germline, CDR1 is LNHNV, CDR2 YYDKDF (reference sequence). V lost 0 bases and J 4 bases, leaving 18 bases between the germline ends. CDR3 DNA: TGTGCCACCAGCAGAGAAATAGGGACACTTGGGAGCACTGAAGCTTTCTTT. Its translation: CATSREIGTLGSTEAFF.

This chain links TRBV11-2 with TRBJ2-7; D perhaps matches TRBD1 (6 bases). Germline-derived CDR1 and CDR2 are SGHAT and FQNNGV. The CDR3 covers 13 residues. The ends were cut back, 1 base at V and 9 bases at J, with 13 bases in the middle. This chain's CDR3 is CASSLAGGGGQYF. For the CDR3, the DNA is TGTGCCAGCAGCTTAGCTGGTGGGGGCGGGCAGTACTTC.

The chain's CDR3 is CASSKTSGGGDTQYF. CDR3 DNA sequence: TGTGCCAGCAGCAAGACTAGCGGGGGTGGAGATACGCAGTATTTT. The gene calls are TRBV6-4 and TRBJ2-3; TRBD2 matches at 12 bases. CDR1 is MRHNA and CDR2 is SNTAGT in the germline V gene. Trimming removed 6 bases from V and 5 bases from J; junction bases left unmatched: 6. The CDR3 loop spans 15 amino acids.

The rearrangement links TRBV5-1 to TRBJ1-2; maybe TRBD1 (5 bases). V was clipped by 1 base and J by 8 bases, with 21 bases between them. This CDR3 comprises 16 residues. Germline lookup yields CDR1 SGHRS and CDR2 YFSETQ. The CDR3 region has the DNA TGCGCCAGCAGCTTGACGGGGGGGGATCTAGGGAAAGGCTACACCTTC. Translating it yields CASSLTGGDLGKGYTF.

This chain uses TRBV6-5 with TRBJ1-1; TRBD1 matches at 7 bases. With 2 bases clipped from V and 3 bases from J, the junction kept 3 bases outside the gene matches. The CDR3 covers 14 residues. Per the germline V gene, CDR1 is MNHEY and CDR2 is SVGAGI. The CDR3 nucleotides read TGTGCCAGCAGTTACCAAGGGACAGACACTGAAGCTTTCTTT. Its protein is CASSYQGTDTEAFF.

The chain combines TRBV9 with TRBJ2-3; D is ambiguous. The CDR3 totals 15 residues. V shed 0 bases and J shed 6 bases, with 14 bases lying between them. Germline lookup yields CDR1 SGDLS and CDR2 YYNGEE. The CDR3 DNA is TGTGCCAGCAGCGTAGCTTGGGATTCTAAGGATACGCAGTATTTT. Encoded protein: CASSVAWDSKDTQYF.

The chain is built from TRBV25-1 and TRBJ1-1; D call uncertain. Germline CDR1 reads MGHDK; CDR2 reads SYGVNS. There are 14 residues in the CDR3. Trimming left V 4 bases short and J 4 bases short, with 13 bases between. The CDR3: CASSALVLGTEAFF. The CDR3 nucleotides read TGTGCCAGCAGTGCTTTGGTCCTGGGCACTGAAGCTTTCTTT.

The chain is built from TRBV6-1 and TRBJ1-4, with D possibly matching TRBD1 (5 bases). CDR3 length: 13 residues. V lost 8 bases to trimming and J lost 8 bases, with 15 bases between them. Germline V lookup: CDR1 MNHNS, CDR2 SASEGT. The CDR3 region has the DNA TGTGCCAGCGTCGGGACGGCAGCCGAAAAACTGTTTTTT. It specifies CASVGTAAEKLFF.

This clone was seen a single time. The rearrangement joins TRBV7-4 to TRBJ1-3; D uncertain. The germline gives CDR1 SGHVT, CDR2 SQSDAQ. The germline V and J ends were trimmed by 5 bases and 1 base, with 6 bases remaining between them. This CDR3 contains 13 residues. This chain's CDR3 is CASSGESGNTIYF. The DNA of the CDR3 is TGTGCCAGCAGCGGGGAGTCTGGAAACACCATATATTTT.

This rearrangement joins TRBV6-5 to TRBJ1-2; D might be TRBD1 (6 bases). Germline V gene lookup returns CDR1 MNHEY and CDR2 SVGAGI. The CDR3 totals 14 residues. V dropped 2 bases and J dropped 4 bases, with 11 bases sitting between them. CDR3 in amino acids: CASSYTGISYGYTF. The CDR3 DNA sequence: TGTGCCAGCAGTTACACAGGGATTAGCTATGGCTACACCTTC.

The V call is TRBV7-5, the J call TRBJ2-7; the DNA was not compared with TRBD2, the D call given in the table. TRBV7-5 is described as a pseudogene. The CDR3 runs to 13 residues. The CDR3 protein is CASSPTSGDEQYF. CDR3 nucleotide sequence: TGTGCCAGCAGCCCGACTAGCGGGGACGAGCAGTACTTC.

The V call is TRBV14, the J call TRBJ2-1; tentative D call: TRBD2 (5 bases). This CDR3 is built from 16 residues. Germline V gene lookup returns CDR1 SGHDN and CDR2 FVKESK. Between the trimmed V and J ends, which lost 2 bases and 0 bases, there was a span of 11 bases. Written as DNA, the CDR3 is TGTGCCAGCAGCCAACCCACTAGTACCTCCTACAATGAGCAGTTCTTC. This gives the protein CASSQPTSTSYNEQFF. Looking up the rest from reference TRBV14 and TRBJ2-1 gives the full variable domain: EAGVTQFPSHSVIEKGQTVTLRCDPISGHDNLYWYRRVMGKEIKFLLHFVKESKQDESGMPNNRFLAERTGGTYSTLKVQPAELEDSGVYFCASSQPTSTSYNEQFFGPGTRLTVL.

This chain joins TRBV5-1 and TRBJ1-1; D gene uncertain. The V gene's germline CDR1 is SGHRS and CDR2 YFSETQ. V gave up 1 base and J gave up 1 base, with 14 bases separating them. The CDR3 loop spans 16 amino acids. Here the CDR3 DNA reads TGCGCCAGCAGCTTGTTAGAAGTTCGGACGAACACTGAAGCTTTCTTT. Translation gives CASSLLEVRTNTEAFF. Full variable domain (rest looked up from reference TRBV5-1 and TRBJ1-1): KAGVTQTPRYLIKTRGQQVTLSCSPISGHRSVSWYQQTPGQGLQFLFEYFSETQRNKGNFPGRFSGRQFSNSRSEMNVSTLELGDSALYLCASSLLEVRTNTEAFFGQGTRLTVV.

The CDR3 nucleotides are TGCGCCAGCAGCTTCGCGCCAGACTATGGCTACACCTTC. It specifies CASSFAPDYGYTF. This chain links TRBV5-1 with TRBJ1-2; no clear D gene. The CDR3 extends over 13 amino acids. The V gene lost 2 bases and the J gene lost 3 bases, with 8 bases spanning the gap. CDR1 SGHRS and CDR2 YFSETQ come from the germline V gene.

The rearrangement uses TRBV5-1 and TRBJ2-7; D perhaps matches TRBD2 (5 bases). This CDR3 spans 12 amino acids. CDR1 SGHRS and CDR2 YFSETQ come from the germline V gene. Trimming took 0 bases from V and 6 from J, leaving 7 bases between them. CDR3 sequence reads: CASSLGGLEQYF. In DNA, the CDR3 is TGCGCCAGCAGCTTGGGCGGGCTCGAGCAGTACTTC.

The V call is TRBV10-3, the J call TRBJ1-5; D is perhaps TRBD1 (5 bases). Germline CDR1 is ENHRY and CDR2 is SYGVKD. This CDR3 is 13 amino acids long. Trimming shortened V by 6 bases and J by 3 bases, and 9 bases separated the two germline ends. The CDR3 here is CAIRDTDNQPQHF. For the CDR3, the DNA is TGTGCCATCAGGGACACTGACAATCAGCCCCAGCATTTT.

The chain uses TRBV6-5 and TRBJ2-7; either TRBD1 or TRBD2 may supply D (6 bases each). Germline-derived CDR1 and CDR2 are MNHEY and SVGAGI. This CDR3 is 14 amino acids long. Between the trimmed V and J ends, which lost 4 bases and 2 bases, there was a span of 12 bases. The CDR3 is CASSSPRGPYEQYF. Here the CDR3 DNA reads TGTGCCAGCAGTTCCCCCCGGGGGCCCTACGAGCAGTACTTC.